One sample yielded the 32 T cell receptor beta chains listed below, sequenced in a study of blood T cell repertoires in COVID-19. The table came from immunoSEQ multiplex PCR; TCRdb's copy has only in-frame clones and leaves some out. In the table there are 200,000 to 300,000 clones, around four fifths of which are singletons. Sequenced sample: peripheral blood. These receptor sequences come from a woman aged 55-70 years with active or convalescent COVID-19.

The chain is built from TRBV11-3 and TRBJ1-6, with D hard to call. The CDR3 runs 14 residues. CDR1 is SGHNT, CDR2 YENEEA, per germline. V was cut by 2 bases and J by 8 bases, with 10 bases left in between. CDR3 in DNA: TGTGCCAGCAGCTTACAAGGGAGTGATTCACCCCTCCACTTT. Translating it yields CASSLQGSDSPLHF.

This chain connects TRBV19 to TRBJ2-5; D may be TRBD2 (5 bases). The V gene's germline CDR1 is LNHDA and CDR2 SQIVND (reference sequence). The CDR3 spans 16 residues. Trimming left V 4 bases short and J 5 bases short, with 20 bases between. In nucleotides, the CDR3 is TGTGCCAGTAGTAACGAACCAAGTACCGGCGGGGAGACCCAGTACTTC. As protein: CASSNEPSTGGETQYF.

This chain uses TRBV5-4 with TRBJ2-3; D perhaps matches TRBD2 (5 bases). The V and J ends lost 4 bases and 2 bases respectively, with 17 bases between them. This CDR3 has 16 residues. From germline, CDR1 is SGHNT and CDR2 YYREEE (reference sequence). CDR3 DNA: TGTGCCAGCAGCCCAGAGTCGAGACTACTCACAGATACGCAGTATTTT. Protein sequence: CASSPESRLLTDTQYF.

The chain recombines TRBV11-2 with TRBJ2-1; 12 bases are shared with TRBD2. With 5 bases clipped from V and 8 bases from J, the junction kept 7 bases outside the gene matches. The CDR3 extends over 15 amino acids. CDR1 SGHAT and CDR2 FQNNGV come from the germline V gene. The CDR3 DNA is TGTGCCAGCAGCCCACTAGCGGGGGGCCCCCATGAGCAGTTCTTC. This sequence encodes CASSPLAGGPHEQFF. The variable domain in full, with the rest retrieved from reference TRBV11-2 and TRBJ2-1, is EAGVAQSPRYKIIEKRQSVAFWCNPISGHATLYWYQQILGQGPKLLIQFQNNGVVDDSQLPKDRFSAERLKGVDSTLKIQPAKLEDSAVYLCASSPLAGGPHEQFFGPGTRLTVL.

This chain joins TRBV27 and TRBJ2-1, with 10 bases matching TRBD2. This CDR3 is built from 16 residues. V dropped 5 bases and J dropped 8; count of bases not matched to a gene: 12. In germline, CDR1 is MNHEY, CDR2 SMNVEV (reference sequence). The CDR3 is CASSRQGLAVGDEQFF. Written as DNA, the CDR3 is TGTGCCAGCAGTAGACAAGGACTAGCGGTCGGGGATGAGCAGTTCTTC.

The chain uses TRBV28 and TRBJ2-1, with 11 bases aligning to TRBD1. Germline lookup yields CDR1 MDHEN and CDR2 SYDVKM. The CDR3 covers 15 residues. V dropped 5 bases and J dropped 2; count of bases not matched to a gene: 2. CDR3: CASSKGQGAYNEQFF. Here the CDR3 DNA reads TGTGCCAGCAGTAAGGGACAGGGGGCCTACAATGAGCAGTTCTTC.

The V call is TRBV28, the J call TRBJ2-3, with a weak D call TRBD1 (6 bases). The ends were cut back, 2 bases at V and 1 base at J, with 10 bases in the middle. The CDR3 loop spans 15 amino acids. Germline CDR1 and CDR2: MDHEN and SYDVKM. Here the CDR3 reads CASSLEGVGTDTQYF. CDR3 nucleotide sequence: TGTGCCAGCAGTTTAGAGGGGGTGGGCACAGATACGCAGTATTTT.

Notes on this clone: The junction does not match germline at one end; this may be a read error. As DNA, the CDR3 is TGTGCTAGCAGCTTAGGACTAGCGGGATCAGATACGCAGTATTTT. It is translated as CASSLGLAGSDTQYF. This chain links TRBV7-7 with TRBJ2-3; 12 positions agree with TRBD2. This CDR3 comprises 15 residues. Germline V gene data show CDR1 as SSHAT and CDR2 as FNYEAQ (reference sequence).

The chain has TRBV5-1 and TRBJ2-3, with 7 positions matching TRBD1. J gave up 4 bases and V 2 bases, and 7 bases lay outside the gene matches. The CDR3 extends over 15 amino acids. Per the germline V gene, CDR1 is SGHRS and CDR2 is YFSETQ. The CDR3 DNA reads as TGCGCCAGCAGCTTAGAAGGGGGCGGCCCAGATACGCAGTATTTT. Its translation is CASSLEGGGPDTQYF.

The chain is built from TRBV6-2 or TRBV6-3 and TRBJ2-1; D is unclear. Germline V gives CDR1 MNHEY, CDR2 SVGEGT. The CDR3 has 12 amino acids. The V end was cut by 2 bases, the J end by 8 bases, with 7 bases between. Here the CDR3 DNA reads TGTGCCAGCAGTTACCCCCGGGATGAGCAGTTCTTC. Its protein is CASSYPRDEQFF.

The CDR3 sequence is CASSQDQGLNIQYF. The CDR3 DNA follows: TGTGCCAGCAGCCAAGATCAGGGTTTAAACATTCAGTACTTC. This chain links TRBV3-1 (or the pseudogene TRBV3-2) with TRBJ2-4; D might be TRBD1 (5 bases). The V gene's germline CDR1 is LGHDT and CDR2 YNNKEL (reference sequence). The V gene lost 0 bases and the J gene lost 6 bases, with 9 bases spanning the gap. CDR3 size: 14 residues.

This clone has just a few counts. This chain uses TRBV5-1 with TRBJ1-1; tentatively, D is TRBD1 (6 bases). Trimming removed 5 bases from V and 4 bases from J, with 18 bases in between. The CDR3 is 15 amino acids. Germline V lookup: CDR1 SGHRS, CDR2 YFSETQ. CDR3 sequence: CASSSLQGWGTEAFF. CDR3 coding DNA: TGCGCCAGCAGTTCGTTACAGGGTTGGGGCACTGAAGCTTTCTTT.

V and J are TRBV7-9 and TRBJ1-2; D is unresolved. V lost 5 bases and J 7 bases, leaving 11 bases between the germline ends. This CDR3 is built from 12 residues. CDR1 is SEHNR, CDR2 FQNEAQ, per germline (reference sequence). CDR3 region: CASSRDEGGYTF. In DNA form, the CDR3 reads TGTGCCAGCAGCCGAGACGAGGGTGGCTACACCTTC.

The V call is TRBV11-3, the J call TRBJ2-2; 10 nucleotides match TRBD2. The CDR3 length is 18 residues. The V gene's germline CDR1 is SGHNT and CDR2 YENEEA. Germline trimming cut 4 bases from V and 1 base from J; bases unmatched to any gene: 9. The DNA for the CDR3 is TGTGCCAGCAGCTCCTTACTAGCGGGAACGAGGAACACCGGGGAGCTGTTTTTT. Encoded protein: CASSSLLAGTRNTGELFF.

CDR3 amino acids: CASSLGPVNTEAFF. As DNA, the CDR3 is TGTGCCAGCAGCTTGGGGCCAGTGAACACTGAAGCTTTCTTT. This chain joins TRBV5-4 and TRBJ1-1; D not certain. CDR3 size: 14 residues. V was cut by 0 bases and J by 0 bases, with 6 bases left in between. The germline gives CDR1 SGHNT, CDR2 YYREEE (reference sequence).

The V and J genes are TRBV11-2 and TRBJ2-7; TRBD1 matches 9 bases. CDR1 is SGHAT, CDR2 FQNNGV, per germline. The CDR3 sequence is 16 residues long. After removal of 5 bases from V and 0 bases from J, the junction contained 8 bases not matched to a gene. CDR3 amino acids: CASSPQTGGNSYEQYV. For the CDR3, the DNA is TGTGCCAGCAGCCCCCAGACAGGGGGAAACTCCTACGAGCAGTACGTC.

The chain combines TRBV5-1 with TRBJ2-7, with D possibly TRBD1 on 6 matching bases. The CDR3 is 15 residues long. Trimming removed 1 base at V and 4 bases at J, with 15 bases between. CDR1 and CDR2 from the germline V gene are SGHRS and YFSETQ. The CDR3 coding sequence is TGCGCCAGCAGCTTGTCATCAGGGGATCCTTACGAGCAGTACTTC. Its translation is CASSLSSGDPYEQYF.

The CDR3 loop is CASSLELAGGNQPQHF. CDR3 DNA sequence: TGTGCCAGCAGCTTAGAATTGGCGGGGGGCAATCAGCCCCAGCATTTT. The chain recombines TRBV7-8 with TRBJ1-5, with a possible D match to TRBD1 (5 bases). This CDR3 comprises 16 residues. The germline V gene encodes CDR1 SGHVS and CDR2 FQNEAQ. V was cut by 1 base and J by 2 bases, with 12 bases left in between. Supplemented by reference TRBV7-8 and TRBJ1-5, the full variable domain reads GAGVSQSPRYKVAKRGQDVALRCDPISGHVSLFWYQQALGQGPEFLTYFQNEAQLDKSGLPSDRFFAERPEGSVSTLKIQRTQQEDSAVYLCASSLELAGGNQPQHFGDGTRLSIL.

This chain links TRBV30 with TRBJ2-7; TRBD1 matches 10 bases. After removal of 2 bases from V and 5 bases from J, the junction contained 3 bases not matched to a gene. Germline values: CDR1 GTSNPN, CDR2 SVGIG (reference sequence). This CDR3 has 13 amino acids. Written as DNA, the CDR3 is TGTGCCTGGAGTAAAGGGACAGGGGACGAGCAGTACTTC. This encodes CAWSKGTGDEQYF.

The chain recombines TRBV25-1 with TRBJ2-1; TRBD2 matches at 9 bases. The V gene's germline CDR1 is MGHDK and CDR2 SYGVNS. Unmatched junction bases numbered 3, after V lost 7 bases and J lost 5 bases. This CDR3 has 13 amino acids. The CDR3 DNA is TGTGCCAGCACAGCGGGGGGAGACAATGAGCAGTTCTTC. Residues: CASTAGGDNEQFF.

This chain uses TRBV4-1 with TRBJ2-1; D possibly corresponds to TRBD2 (6 bases). Germline CDR1 and CDR2: MGHRA and YSYEKL. Trimming took 0 bases from V and 1 from J, leaving 7 bases between them. This CDR3 has 15 amino acids. The CDR3 coding sequence is TGCGCCAGCAGCCAAGAGGAGGGATCCTACAATGAGCAGTTCTTC. Protein: CASSQEEGSYNEQFF.

The chain joins TRBV10-3 to TRBJ1-1; TRBD1 matches at 7 bases. CDR3 size: 14 residues. V lost 5 bases, J lost 0 bases, and 3 bases stayed unmatched. CDR1 and CDR2 (germline): ENHRY, SYGVKD. The CDR3 nucleotides read TGTGCCATCAGTCCCGGGACAGTGAACACTGAAGCTTTCTTT. It translates to CAISPGTVNTEAFF.

V is TRBV2 and J is TRBJ1-5, with D unclear. The CDR3 extends over 15 amino acids. CDR1 is SNHLY and CDR2 is FYNNEI in the germline V gene. V gave up 6 bases and J gave up 6 bases, with 18 bases separating them. The CDR3 DNA reads TGTGCCAGCAGCGCCATCCGTCCGGCGGGTCAGCCCCAGCATTTT. It specifies CASSAIRPAGQPQHF.

This clone was observed once. The chain couples TRBV6-5 to TRBJ1-2; weak D call: TRBD1 (6 bases). The CDR3 is 15 amino acids. Germline CDR1 and CDR2: MNHEY and SVGAGI. Between the trimmed V and J ends, which lost 8 bases and 2 bases, there was a span of 18 bases. CDR3 bases: TGTGCCAGCCTGGAAGCCCCAGGGGAGAACTATGGCTACACCTTC. This translates into CASLEAPGENYGYTF.

The chain links TRBV11-1 to TRBJ1-6; 10 nucleotides line up with TRBD1. The germline CDR1 and CDR2 sequences are SGHAT and FQDESV (reference sequence). V shed 2 bases, J shed 7 bases, and the junction held 2 bases outside the gene matches. CDR3 length: 15 amino acids. The CDR3 protein is CASSLWGQGNSPLHF. In DNA form, the CDR3 reads TGTGCCAGCAGCTTATGGGGACAGGGGAATTCACCCCTCCACTTT.

The chain has TRBV6-5 and TRBJ1-1; no firm D call. CDR3 length equals 13 residues. V shed 6 bases and J shed 5 bases, with 13 bases lying between them. Per germline, CDR1 MNHEY and CDR2 SVGAGI. The DNA for the CDR3 is TGTGCCAGCAGATCGACGGGTTTGACTGAAGCTTTCTTT. This codes for CASRSTGLTEAFF.

The CDR3 DNA reads TGTGCCAGCAGCCGAGGGCTCTCCGAGCAGTACGTC. It encodes CASSRGLSEQYV. The J gene is TRBJ2-7, the V gene TRBV5-6; D perhaps matches TRBD2 (5 bases). Looked up from germline, CDR1 is SGHDT and CDR2 is YYEEEE. CDR3 length: 12 amino acids. V lost 4 bases to trimming and J lost 6 bases, with 11 bases between them.

The chain links TRBV3-1 (or the pseudogene TRBV3-2) to TRBJ1-1; TRBD1 aligns across 8 bases. The CDR3 totals 15 residues. V trimming: 1 base; J trimming: 4 bases; junction bases outside the gene matches: 5. The germline V gene encodes CDR1 LGHDT and CDR2 YNNKEL (reference sequence). CDR3 protein: CASSQGDDRGTEAFF. The CDR3 DNA reads TGTGCCAGCAGCCAAGGTGATGACAGGGGCACTGAAGCTTTCTTT.

The rearrangement uses TRBV15 and TRBJ2-3; 7 nucleotides line up with TRBD2. Per germline, CDR1 LNHNV and CDR2 YYDKDF (reference sequence). The V segment lost 0 bases and the J segment 2 bases; nucleotides outside the gene matches: 8. CDR3 length: 17 residues. The DNA for the CDR3 is TGTGCCACCAGCAGAGATATTGTACTAGCGCACACAGATACGCAGTATTTT. Translated, it gives CATSRDIVLAHTDTQYF.

The V gene is TRBV7-2, the J gene TRBJ2-1, with 8 bases fitting TRBD2. The germline V gene encodes CDR1 SGHTA and CDR2 FQGNSA. This CDR3 has 14 amino acids. V lost 2 bases, J lost 6 bases, and 3 bases stayed unmatched. The CDR3 protein is CASSLIGGANEQFF. CDR3 coding DNA: TGTGCCAGCAGCTTAATCGGGGGGGCCAATGAGCAGTTCTTC.

A few counts support this clone. V and J are TRBV20-1 and TRBJ2-7; TRBD2 matches at 8 bases. The trim removed 6 bases at V and 3 bases at J, leaving 7 bases unmatched. Germline CDR1 reads DFQATT; CDR2 reads SNEGSKA (reference sequence). This CDR3 contains 13 residues. The DNA of the CDR3 is TGCAGTGCAAGTCGGGGGGGTCGCTACGAGCAGTACGTC. This encodes CSASRGGRYEQYV.

The genes are TRBV3-1 (or the pseudogene TRBV3-2) and TRBJ2-5, with 8 bases identical to TRBD2. The CDR3 is made up of 16 amino acids. Per the germline V gene, CDR1 is LGHDT and CDR2 is YNNKEL (reference sequence). The V and J ends lost 0 bases and 2 bases, in that order; junction bases with no gene match: 5. CDR3 protein: CASSQDTAGVQETQYF. CDR3 nucleotide sequence: TGTGCCAGCAGCCAAGATACAGCGGGAGTTCAAGAGACCCAGTACTTC.